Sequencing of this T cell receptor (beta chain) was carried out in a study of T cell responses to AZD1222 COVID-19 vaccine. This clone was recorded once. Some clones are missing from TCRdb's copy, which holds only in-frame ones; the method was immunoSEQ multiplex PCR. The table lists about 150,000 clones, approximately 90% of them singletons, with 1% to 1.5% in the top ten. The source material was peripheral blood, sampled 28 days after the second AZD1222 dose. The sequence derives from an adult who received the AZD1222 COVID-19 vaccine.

CDR3 region: CASSLGLGSTDTQYF. The CDR3 DNA is TGTGCCAGCAGCTTAGGTTTGGGGAGCACAGATACGCAGTATTTT. The chain links TRBV7-2 to TRBJ2-3; D not resolved. Germline V CDR1 and CDR2: SGHTA, FQGNSA. Deletions cut 1 base from V and 0 bases from J, with 8 bases between. The CDR3 length is 15 residues.